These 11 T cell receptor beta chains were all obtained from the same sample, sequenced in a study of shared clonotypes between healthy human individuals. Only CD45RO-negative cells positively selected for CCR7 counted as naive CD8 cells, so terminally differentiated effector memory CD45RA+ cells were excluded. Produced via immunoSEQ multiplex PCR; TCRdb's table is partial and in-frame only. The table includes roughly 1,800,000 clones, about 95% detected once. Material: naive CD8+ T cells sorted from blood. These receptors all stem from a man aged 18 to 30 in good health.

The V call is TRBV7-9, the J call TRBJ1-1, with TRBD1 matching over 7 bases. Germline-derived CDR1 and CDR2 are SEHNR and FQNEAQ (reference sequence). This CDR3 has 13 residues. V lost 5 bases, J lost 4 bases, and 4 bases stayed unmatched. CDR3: CASSPDRATEAFF. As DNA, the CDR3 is TGTGCCAGCAGCCCAGACAGGGCCACTGAAGCTTTCTTT.

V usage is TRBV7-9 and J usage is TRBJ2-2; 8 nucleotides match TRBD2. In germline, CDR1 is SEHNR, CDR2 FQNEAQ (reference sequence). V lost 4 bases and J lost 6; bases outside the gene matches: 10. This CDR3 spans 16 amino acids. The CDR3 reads CASSSLPGGDAGELFF. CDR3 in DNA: TGTGCCAGCAGCTCTTTGCCCGGGGGGGACGCCGGGGAGCTGTTTTTT.

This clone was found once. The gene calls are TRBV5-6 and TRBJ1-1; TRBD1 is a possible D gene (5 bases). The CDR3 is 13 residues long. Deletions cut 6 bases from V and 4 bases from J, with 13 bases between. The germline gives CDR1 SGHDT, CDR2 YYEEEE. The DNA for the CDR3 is TGTGCCAGCACCATGTGGGGGGGCACTGAAGCTTTCTTT. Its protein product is CASTMWGGTEAFF.

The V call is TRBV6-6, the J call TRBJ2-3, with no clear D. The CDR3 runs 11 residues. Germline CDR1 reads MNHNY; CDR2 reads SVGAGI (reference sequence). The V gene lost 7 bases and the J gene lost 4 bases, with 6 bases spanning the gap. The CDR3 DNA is TGTGCCAGCATTGCCGCAGATACGCAGTATTTT. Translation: CASIAADTQYF.

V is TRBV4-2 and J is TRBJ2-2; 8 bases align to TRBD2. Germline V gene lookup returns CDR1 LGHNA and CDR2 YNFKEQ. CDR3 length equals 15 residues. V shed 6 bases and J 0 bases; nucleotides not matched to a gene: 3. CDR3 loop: CASRRGASNTGELFF. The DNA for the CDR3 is TGTGCCAGCAGGCGGGGGGCCTCGAACACCGGGGAGCTGTTTTTT.

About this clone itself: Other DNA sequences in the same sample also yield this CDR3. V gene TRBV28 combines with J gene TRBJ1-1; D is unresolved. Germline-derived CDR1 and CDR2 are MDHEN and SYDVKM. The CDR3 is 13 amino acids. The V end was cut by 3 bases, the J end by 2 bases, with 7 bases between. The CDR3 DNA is TGTGCCAGCAGTTTCGTTAGTAACACTGAAGCTTTCTTT. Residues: CASSFVSNTEAFF. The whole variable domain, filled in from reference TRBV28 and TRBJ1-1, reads DVKVTQSSRYLVKRTGEKVFLECVQDMDHENMFWYRQDPGLGLRLIYFSYDVKMKEKGDIPEGYSVSREKKERFSLILESASTNQTSMYLCASSFVSNTEAFFGQGTRLTVV.

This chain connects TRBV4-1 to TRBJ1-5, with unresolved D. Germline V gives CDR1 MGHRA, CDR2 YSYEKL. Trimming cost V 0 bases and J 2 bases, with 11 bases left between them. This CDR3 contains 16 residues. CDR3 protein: CASSQDIGSGNQPQHF. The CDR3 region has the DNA TGCGCCAGCAGCCAAGATATAGGGTCGGGCAATCAGCCCCAGCATTTT.

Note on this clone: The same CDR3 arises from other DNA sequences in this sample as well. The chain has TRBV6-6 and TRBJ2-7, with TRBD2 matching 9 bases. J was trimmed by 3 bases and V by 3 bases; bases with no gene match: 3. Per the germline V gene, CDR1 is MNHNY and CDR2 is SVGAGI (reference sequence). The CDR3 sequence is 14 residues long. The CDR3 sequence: CASSYSGSGYEQYF. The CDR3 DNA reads TGTGCCAGCAGTTATAGCGGGAGCGGCTACGAGCAGTACTTC.

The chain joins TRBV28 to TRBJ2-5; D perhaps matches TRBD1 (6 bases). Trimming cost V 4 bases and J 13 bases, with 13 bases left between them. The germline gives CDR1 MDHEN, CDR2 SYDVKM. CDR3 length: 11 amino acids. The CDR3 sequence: CASSSQGSRYF. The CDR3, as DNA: TGTGCCAGCAGTTCGCAGGGGAGCCGGTACTTC.

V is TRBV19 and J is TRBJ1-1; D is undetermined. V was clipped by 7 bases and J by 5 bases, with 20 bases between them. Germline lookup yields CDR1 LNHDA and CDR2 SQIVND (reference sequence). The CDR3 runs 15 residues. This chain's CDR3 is CASMGSGKDGTEAFF. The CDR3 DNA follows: TGTGCCAGTATGGGGTCCGGCAAAGATGGGACTGAAGCTTTCTTT.

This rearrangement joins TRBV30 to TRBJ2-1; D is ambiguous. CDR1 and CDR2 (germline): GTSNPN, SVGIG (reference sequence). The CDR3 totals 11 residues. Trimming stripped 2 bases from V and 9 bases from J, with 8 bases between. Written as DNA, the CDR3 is TGTGCCTGGAGTTTGGGAAGTGAGCAGTTCTTC. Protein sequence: CAWSLGSEQFF.